Following are 23 T cell receptor beta chains from one sample sequenced in a study of T cell repertoires in cytomegalovirus infection. These TCRs' antigens remain unknown. Each CDR3 protein gets one entry after TCRdb re-called the reads with MiXCR. The profile shows some 940,000 distinct CDR3 sequences, 25% to 40% of them singletons. The sequenced sample was cultured CD8+ T cells from PBMCs, obtained from culture after CMV antigen stimulation. These receptors all come from a human donor in good health (CMV status not recorded). Some clones in this sample may be carry-over from other donors' samples.

This clonotype occurred a few times. This rearrangement joins TRBV28 to TRBJ2-1, with a weak D call TRBD1 (5 bases). Germline V CDR1 and CDR2: MDHEN, SYDVKM. The CDR3 extends over 11 amino acids. The V gene lost 3 bases and the J gene lost 12 bases, with 9 bases spanning the gap. CDR3 sequence reads: CASSLGPAQFF. The CDR3 DNA reads as TGTGCCAGCAGTTTGGGGCCCGCGCAGTTCTTC.

The chain recombines TRBV20-1 with TRBJ2-7, with 11 bases matching TRBD2. This CDR3 spans 14 amino acids. The V gene's germline CDR1 is DFQATT and CDR2 SNEGSKA (reference sequence). V shed 4 bases and J 3 bases; nucleotides not matched to a gene: 5. CDR3 DNA: TGCAGTGCTACCGGGACTAGCGGCCTCTACGAGCAGTACTTC. Encoded protein: CSATGTSGLYEQYF.

The rearrangement uses TRBV4-1 and TRBJ1-3; possibly TRBD1 for D (6 bases). The CDR3 totals 16 residues. Trimming took off 2 bases at V and 4 bases at J, with 15 bases between the two ends. The germline gives CDR1 MGHRA, CDR2 YSYEKL. CDR3: CASSQRPRGSGNTIYF. CDR3 nucleotide sequence: TGCGCCAGCAGCCAACGTCCGAGGGGGTCCGGAAACACCATATATTTT.

This clonotype was seen only a few times. This sequence joins TRBV28 and TRBJ2-5, with a possible D match to TRBD2 (5 bases). Germline values: CDR1 MDHEN, CDR2 SYDVKM. Trimming took 7 bases from V and 4 from J, leaving 22 bases between them. CDR3 length equals 16 residues. The chain's CDR3 is CASIPRGTAAAETQYF. In DNA form, the CDR3 reads TGTGCCAGCATTCCCCGGGGAACCGCGGCGGCAGAGACCCAGTACTTC.

The genes are TRBV29-1 and TRBJ2-2, with 8 bases that match TRBD1. The V gene's germline CDR1 is SQVTM and CDR2 ANQGSEA. The junction had 2 bases not matched to a gene; V was cut back by 5 bases and J by 0 bases. This CDR3 comprises 14 residues. The CDR3 region has the DNA TGCAGCGTTTGGGACAGGACGAACACCGGGGAGCTGTTTTTT. Amino acids: CSVWDRTNTGELFF.

V usage is TRBV10-3 and J usage is TRBJ1-4; 10 bases are a match to TRBD1. The V gene end was trimmed by 2 bases and the J gene end by 5 bases; junction bases not matched to a gene: 2. In germline, CDR1 is ENHRY, CDR2 SYGVKD. The CDR3 sequence is 15 residues long. CDR3 residues: CAISEGTGVNEKLFF. The CDR3, as DNA: TGTGCCATCAGTGAGGGGACAGGGGTAAATGAAAAACTGTTTTTT.

On this clonotype itself: A much bigger clone sits one base away, suggesting this may be a read error. As DNA, the CDR3 is TGTGCCAGCAGTTTTTTCCCCCCAATGGTCTCGACCGACTATGGCTGCACCTTC. Translated: CASSFFPPMVSTDYGCTF. The chain links TRBV28 to TRBJ1-2, with no clear D. Germline CDR1 is MDHEN and CDR2 is SYDVKM. The CDR3 is 18 amino acids.

This clonotype has a handful of counts. The rearrangement links TRBV4-1 to TRBJ2-1, with D perhaps TRBD2 (5 bases). Trimming left V 0 bases short and J 4 bases short, with 16 bases between. This CDR3 spans 17 amino acids. In germline, CDR1 is MGHRA, CDR2 YSYEKL. In nucleotides, the CDR3 is TGCGCCAGCAGCCAAGAACTAGGAATGACGAATTACAATGAGCAGTTCTTC. This gives the protein CASSQELGMTNYNEQFF.

This clonotype was recorded at least ten times. CDR3 protein: CASTPRDKNTEAFF. For the CDR3, the DNA is TGTGCCAGCACCCCCCGGGACAAGAACACTGAAGCTTTCTTT. This rearrangement joins TRBV12-3 or TRBV12-4 to TRBJ1-1, with a tentative D call TRBD1 (6 bases). This CDR3 is built from 14 residues. V gave up 7 bases and J gave up 1 base, with 13 bases separating them.

The chain links TRBV5-1 to TRBJ2-1, with D uncertain. Germline values: CDR1 SGHRS, CDR2 YFSETQ. V was cut by 2 bases and J by 10 bases, with 19 bases left in between. CDR3 size: 15 residues. The CDR3 DNA reads as TGCGCCAGCAGCTTCACGGTAAAATACAATGAGGAGCAGTTCTTC. Its protein product is CASSFTVKYNEEQFF.

J is TRBJ2-1 and V is TRBV7-9, with D tentatively TRBD2 (6 bases). V was cut by 4 bases and J by 6 bases, with 16 bases left in between. This CDR3 comprises 15 residues. Germline V gives CDR1 SEHNR, CDR2 FQNEAQ (reference sequence). CDR3 nucleotide sequence: TGTGCCAGCAGCTCCGGACTATCGGTCGGCAATGAGCAGTTCTTC. This translates into CASSSGLSVGNEQFF.

This chain connects TRBV5-8 to TRBJ2-1, with 14 bases fitting TRBD2. V shed 0 bases, J shed 8 bases, and the junction held 13 bases outside the gene matches. The germline V gene encodes CDR1 SGHTS and CDR2 YDEGEE. The CDR3 has 19 amino acids. The CDR3 region has the DNA TGTGCCAGCAGCTTGGACCCGGGACTAGCGGGGGCTCACTTCGATGAGCAGTTCTTC. Its translation: CASSLDPGLAGAHFDEQFF.

This clonotype was found a few times. V and J are TRBV19 and TRBJ1-5; TRBD1 matches at 10 bases. The J segment lost 8 bases and the V segment lost 5 bases, leaving 9 bases of the junction unmatched. Per the germline V gene, CDR1 is LNHDA and CDR2 is SQIVND (reference sequence). This CDR3 contains 15 residues. CDR3 nucleotide sequence: TGTGCCAGTAGTGCCGGGACAGGGGCCCCGGAGCCCCAGCATTTT. It specifies CASSAGTGAPEPQHF. The complete variable domain, with remaining parts taken from reference TRBV19 and TRBJ1-5, reads DGGITQSPKYLFRKEGQNVTLSCEQNLNHDAMYWYRQDPGQGLRLIYYSQIVNDFQKGDIAEGYSVSREKKESFPLTVTSAQKNPTAFYLCASSAGTGAPEPQHFGDGTRLSIL.

This clonotype was counted at least ten times. V usage is TRBV24-1 and J usage is TRBJ2-5; tentatively, D is TRBD2 (5 bases). CDR1 is KGHDR and CDR2 is SFDVKD in the germline V gene. The CDR3 runs 15 residues. The ends were cut back, 3 bases at V and 4 bases at J, with 14 bases in the middle. CDR3 bases: TGTGCCACCAGTGATCCGCGCGGGCTGGGAGAGACCCAGTACTTC. It specifies CATSDPRGLGETQYF.

The rearrangement joins TRBV10-3 to TRBJ1-1, with D possibly being TRBD1 (5 bases). The germline V gene encodes CDR1 ENHRY and CDR2 SYGVKD. The CDR3 consists of 13 residues. Trimming cost V 3 bases and J 8 bases, with 13 bases left between them. DNA of the CDR3: TGTGCCATCAGTGAAAGGGACCCGGCGGAAGCTTTCTTT. Translating it yields CAISERDPAEAFF.

This clonotype turned up a few times. This rearrangement joins TRBV6-6 to TRBJ1-1; TRBD1 matches 10 bases. After removal of 6 bases from V and 4 bases from J, the junction contained 8 bases not matched to a gene. The germline CDR1 and CDR2 sequences are MNHNY and SVGAGI (reference sequence). The CDR3 contains 15 residues. As DNA, the CDR3 is TGTGCCAGCAGAGGACAGGGGGTGCGAACCACTGAAGCTTTCTTT. It codes for CASRGQGVRTTEAFF.

The J gene is TRBJ2-1, the V gene TRBV7-6; D might be TRBD2 (6 bases). The CDR3 is made up of 15 amino acids. Germline assignment: CDR1 SGHVS and CDR2 FNYEAQ. The V gene lost 5 bases and the J gene lost 3 bases, with 14 bases spanning the gap. The CDR3 DNA is TGTGCCAGCAGCCTTCGGTGGGGGGACTACAATGAGCAGTTCTTC. It encodes CASSLRWGDYNEQFF. Looking up the rest from reference TRBV7-6 and TRBJ2-1 gives the full variable domain: GAGVSQSPRYKVTKRGQDVALRCDPISGHVSLYWYRQALGQGPEFLTYFNYEAQQDKSGLPNDRFSAERPEGSISTLTIQRTEQRDSAMYRCASSLRWGDYNEQFFGPGTRLTVL.

Ten or more counts support this clonotype. The rearrangement uses TRBV11-3 and TRBJ2-4; 11 bases line up with TRBD1. V lost 5 bases and J lost 5; bases outside the gene matches: 5. Germline values: CDR1 SGHNT, CDR2 YENEEA. The CDR3 loop spans 15 amino acids. CDR3 protein: CASSPRGQGENIQYF. The CDR3 DNA sequence: TGTGCCAGCAGCCCCCGGGGACAGGGGGAAAACATTCAGTACTTC.

In its sample, this clonotype was seen a few times. The rearrangement links TRBV4-1 to TRBJ1-2; no clear D. Trimming took 0 bases from V and 5 from J, leaving 10 bases between them. The CDR3 covers 14 residues. Per germline, CDR1 MGHRA and CDR2 YSYEKL. The CDR3 here is CASSQDQQLYGYTF. The CDR3 nucleotides read TGCGCCAGCAGCCAAGACCAACAGCTTTATGGCTACACCTTC.

This clonotype was recorded many times. CDR3 protein: CASSQPGSYEQYF. CDR3 nucleotides: TGTGCCAGCAGCCAACCGGGATCATACGAGCAGTACTTC. This rearrangement joins TRBV7-9 to TRBJ2-7; possible D gene TRBD2, 5 bases. This CDR3 contains 13 residues. V was clipped by 5 bases and J by 4 bases, with 12 bases between them. CDR1 SEHNR and CDR2 FQNEAQ come from the germline V gene (reference sequence).

This clonotype appeared a few times. This chain connects TRBV4-1 to TRBJ2-3, with D uncertain. This CDR3 has 17 amino acids. From germline, CDR1 is MGHRA and CDR2 YSYEKL. V was clipped by 0 bases and J by 2 bases, with 15 bases between them. The DNA for the CDR3 is TGCGCCAGCAGCCAAGAACGCAGGCGCCAAAACACAGATACGCAGTATTTT. This sequence encodes CASSQERRRQNTDTQYF.

This rearrangement joins TRBV7-4 to TRBJ2-3, with a possible D match to TRBD2 (5 bases). V gave up 0 bases and J gave up 0 bases, with 13 bases separating them. Germline loops: CDR1 SGHVT, CDR2 SQSDAQ. This CDR3 spans 17 amino acids. CDR3 coding DNA: TGTGCCAGCAGCTTAGCGCGAGCGGACCCAAGCACAGATACGCAGTATTTT. Translating gives CASSLARADPSTDTQYF. The full variable domain, with the rest looked up from reference TRBV7-4 and TRBJ2-3, is GAGVSQSPRYKVAKRGRDVALRCDSISGHVTLYWYRQTLGQGSEVLTYSQSDAQRDKSGRPSGRFSAERPERSVSTLKIQRTEQGDSAVYLCASSLARADPSTDTQYFGPGTRLTVL.

The J gene is TRBJ2-7, the V gene TRBV10-3; TRBD1 agrees at 9 bases. Trimming cost V 4 bases and J 0 bases; bases outside gene matches: 7. CDR1 and CDR2 (germline): ENHRY, SYGVKD. The CDR3 loop spans 16 amino acids. The CDR3 reads CAISGGDRESSYEQYF. The CDR3 coding sequence is TGTGCCATCAGTGGTGGGGACAGGGAAAGCTCCTACGAGCAGTACTTC.